This is a list of T cell receptor beta chains from one sample in a study of identical twins. TCRdb passed the 5' RACE reads through MiXCR, listing each CDR3 protein once. The data hold 500,000 to 600,000 distinct CDR3 sequences, with 20% to 25% observed a single time. The data also belong to a second study, concerning T cells expressing NK-cell markers.

Specimen: CD4+ T cells sorted from blood. The source is a woman aged 18-29 years in good health. Both conserved end residues are trimmed from each CDR3.

TRBJ2-1 13 TRBV20-1 SARETGTSANEQF
TRBJ2-3 14 TRBV12-3/TRBV12-4 ASSHRSGRATDTQY
TRBJ2-1 17 TRBV7-3 ASSHPLAGGVVAYNEQF
TRBJ2-2 11 TRBV20-1 SAHSYSTGELF
TRBJ2-3 13 TRBV10-3 AISLTGVVTDTQY
TRBJ2-2 10 TRBV5-5 ASSSREGELF
TRBJ2-7 14 TRBV15 ATSSGIVTGGNEQY
TRBJ2-5 11 TRBV20-1 SASVAGDETQY
TRBJ2-6 15 TRBV5-1 ASSFGTGSSGANVLT
TRBJ2-1 12 TRBV11-3 ASSHGTGRNEQF
TRBJ2-4 15 TRBV19 ASSIIWGASAKNIQY
TRBJ2-1 12 TRBV10-1 ASSGTGRMNEQL
TRBJ2-5 10 TRBV20-1 SAPREGETQY
TRBJ1-1 9 TRBV20-1 SARVRGEAF
TRBJ2-1 10 TRBV20-1 SARDGDNEQF
TRBJ1-2 12 TRBV7-9 ASSRPGRYYGYT
TRBJ2-1 11 TRBV20-1 SASSGRNNEQF
TRBJ2-2 15 TRBV13 ASSLAPRLAGSGELF
TRBJ1-2 10 TRBV5-6 ASRRDPGGYT
TRBJ2-1 12 TRBV6-2/TRBV6-3 ASRSGLGQREQF
TRBJ2-7 11 TRBV3-1 ASSQVGSAEQY
TRBJ2-2 13 TRBV27 ASSRLAGGGGELF
TRBJ2-3 13 TRBV6-1 ASRATGLRTDTQY
TRBJ2-3 11 TRBV7-2 ASSDTSIRTQY
TRBJ2-1 14 TRBV14 ASSQVVGGWNNEQF